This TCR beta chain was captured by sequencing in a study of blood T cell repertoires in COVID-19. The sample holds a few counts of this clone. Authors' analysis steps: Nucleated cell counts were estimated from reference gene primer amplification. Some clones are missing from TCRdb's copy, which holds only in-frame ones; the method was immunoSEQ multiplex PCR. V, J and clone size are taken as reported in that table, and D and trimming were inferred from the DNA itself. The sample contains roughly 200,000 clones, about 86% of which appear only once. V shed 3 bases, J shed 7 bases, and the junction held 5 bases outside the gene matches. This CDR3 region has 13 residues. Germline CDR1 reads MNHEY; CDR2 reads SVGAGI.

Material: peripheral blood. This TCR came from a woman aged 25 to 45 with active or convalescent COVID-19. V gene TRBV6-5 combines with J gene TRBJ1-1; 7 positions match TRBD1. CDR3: CASSYGQALEAFF. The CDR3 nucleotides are TGTGCCAGCAGTTATGGACAGGCCCTTGAAGCTTTCTTT.